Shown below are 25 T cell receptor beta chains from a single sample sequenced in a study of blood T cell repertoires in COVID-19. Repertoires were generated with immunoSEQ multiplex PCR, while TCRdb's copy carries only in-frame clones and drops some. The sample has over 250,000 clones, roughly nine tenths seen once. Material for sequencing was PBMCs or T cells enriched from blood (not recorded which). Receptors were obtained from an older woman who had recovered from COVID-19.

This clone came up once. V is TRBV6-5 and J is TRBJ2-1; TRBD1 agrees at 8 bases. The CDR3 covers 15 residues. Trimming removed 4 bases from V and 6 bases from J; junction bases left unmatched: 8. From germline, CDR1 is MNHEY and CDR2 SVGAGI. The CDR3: CASSSQGAQVNEQFF. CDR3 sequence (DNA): TGTGCCAGCAGTTCGCAGGGGGCGCAGGTCAATGAGCAGTTCTTC.

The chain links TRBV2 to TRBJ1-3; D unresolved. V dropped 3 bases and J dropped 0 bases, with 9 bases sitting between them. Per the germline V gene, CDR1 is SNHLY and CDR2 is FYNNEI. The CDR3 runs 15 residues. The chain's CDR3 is CASSEPLHSGNTIYF. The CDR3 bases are TGTGCCAGCAGTGAGCCGTTACACTCTGGAAACACCATATATTTT.

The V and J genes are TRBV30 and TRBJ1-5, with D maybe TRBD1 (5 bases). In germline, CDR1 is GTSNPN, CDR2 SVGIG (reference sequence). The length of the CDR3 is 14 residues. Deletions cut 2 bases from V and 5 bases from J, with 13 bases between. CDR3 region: CAWSKGQVYQPQHF. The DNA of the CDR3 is TGTGCCTGGAGTAAGGGGCAGGTTTATCAGCCCCAGCATTTT.

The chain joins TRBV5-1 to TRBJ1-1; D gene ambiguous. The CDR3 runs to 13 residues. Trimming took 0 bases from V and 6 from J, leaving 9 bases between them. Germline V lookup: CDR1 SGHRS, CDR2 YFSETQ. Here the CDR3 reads CASSLAGIAEAFF. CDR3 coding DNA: TGCGCCAGCAGCTTGGCCGGTATTGCTGAAGCTTTCTTT. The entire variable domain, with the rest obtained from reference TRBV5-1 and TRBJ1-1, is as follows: KAGVTQTPRYLIKTRGQQVTLSCSPISGHRSVSWYQQTPGQGLQFLFEYFSETQRNKGNFPGRFSGRQFSNSRSEMNVSTLELGDSALYLCASSLAGIAEAFFGQGTRLTVV.

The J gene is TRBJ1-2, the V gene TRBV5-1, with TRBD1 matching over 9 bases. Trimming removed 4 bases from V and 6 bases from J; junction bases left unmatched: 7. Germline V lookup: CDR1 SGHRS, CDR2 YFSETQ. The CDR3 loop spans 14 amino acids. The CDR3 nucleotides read TGCGCCAGCAGCCGCAACAGGGGGCAGGATGGCTACACCTTC. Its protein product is CASSRNRGQDGYTF.

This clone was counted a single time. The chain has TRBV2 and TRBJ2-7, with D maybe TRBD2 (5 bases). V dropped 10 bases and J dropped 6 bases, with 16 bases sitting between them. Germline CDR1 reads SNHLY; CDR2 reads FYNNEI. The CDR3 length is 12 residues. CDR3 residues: CATTRRAPEQYF. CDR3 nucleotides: TGTGCCACCACTAGAAGGGCACCCGAGCAGTACTTC.

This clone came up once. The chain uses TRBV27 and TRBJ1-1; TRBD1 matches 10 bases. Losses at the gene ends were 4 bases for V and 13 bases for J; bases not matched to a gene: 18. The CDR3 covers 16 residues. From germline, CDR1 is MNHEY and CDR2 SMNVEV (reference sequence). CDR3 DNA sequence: TGTGCCAGCAGTTCCAATACCGGGACAGGGGAGGTATTGGATTTCTTT. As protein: CASSSNTGTGEVLDFF.

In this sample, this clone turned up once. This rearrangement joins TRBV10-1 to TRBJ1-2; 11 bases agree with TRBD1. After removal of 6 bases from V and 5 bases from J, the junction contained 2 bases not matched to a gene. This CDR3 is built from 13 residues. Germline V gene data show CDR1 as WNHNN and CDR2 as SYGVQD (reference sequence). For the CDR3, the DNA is TGCGCCAGCAGGGGGACAGGGGGTTATGGCTACACCTTC. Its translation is CASRGTGGYGYTF.

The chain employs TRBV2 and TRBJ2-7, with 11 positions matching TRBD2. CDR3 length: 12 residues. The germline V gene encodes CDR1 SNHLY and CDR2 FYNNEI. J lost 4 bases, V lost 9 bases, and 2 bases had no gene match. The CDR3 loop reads CARGTSGYEQYF. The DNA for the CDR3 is TGTGCCAGGGGGACTAGCGGATACGAGCAGTACTTC.

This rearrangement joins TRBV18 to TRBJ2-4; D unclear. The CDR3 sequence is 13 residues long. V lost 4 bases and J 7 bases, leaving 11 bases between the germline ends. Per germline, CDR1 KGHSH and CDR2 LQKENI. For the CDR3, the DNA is TGTGCCAGCTCACTACCGTCGGTCAACATTCAGTACTTC. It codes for CASSLPSVNIQYF.

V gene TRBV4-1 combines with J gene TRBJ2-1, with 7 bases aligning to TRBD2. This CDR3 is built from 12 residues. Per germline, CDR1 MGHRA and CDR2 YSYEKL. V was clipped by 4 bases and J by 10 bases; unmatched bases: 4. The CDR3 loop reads CASSLNGGEQFF. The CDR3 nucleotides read TGCGCCAGCAGCCTGAACGGGGGGGAGCAGTTCTTC.

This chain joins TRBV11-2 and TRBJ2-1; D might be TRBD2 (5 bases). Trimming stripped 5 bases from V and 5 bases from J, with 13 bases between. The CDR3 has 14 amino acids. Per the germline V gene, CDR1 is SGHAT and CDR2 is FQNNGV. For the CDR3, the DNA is TGTGCCAGCAGCCCGGACTGGGCGAACAATGAGCAGTTCTTC. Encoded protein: CASSPDWANNEQFF.

CDR3 sequence reads: CASSFFSGGAYEQYF. The CDR3, as DNA: TGTGCCAGCAGCTTCTTTAGCGGGGGGGCCTACGAGCAGTACTTC. V gene TRBV7-2 combines with J gene TRBJ2-7; 11 positions match TRBD2. This CDR3 comprises 15 residues. Per the germline V gene, CDR1 is SGHTA and CDR2 is FQGNSA. J was trimmed by 2 bases and V by 3 bases; bases with no gene match: 3.

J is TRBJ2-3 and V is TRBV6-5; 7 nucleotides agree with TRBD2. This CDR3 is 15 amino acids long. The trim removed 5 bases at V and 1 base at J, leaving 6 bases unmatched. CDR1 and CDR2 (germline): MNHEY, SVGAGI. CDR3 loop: CASSPPGLRTDTQYF. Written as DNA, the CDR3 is TGTGCCAGCAGTCCTCCGGGACTACGCACAGATACGCAGTATTTT.

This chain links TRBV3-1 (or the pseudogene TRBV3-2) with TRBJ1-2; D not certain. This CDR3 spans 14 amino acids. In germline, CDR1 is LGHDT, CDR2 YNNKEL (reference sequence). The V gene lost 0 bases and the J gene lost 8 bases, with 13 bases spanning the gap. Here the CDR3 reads CASSQEGEGAGYTF. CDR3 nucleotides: TGTGCCAGCAGCCAAGAGGGAGAGGGTGCCGGCTACACCTTC.

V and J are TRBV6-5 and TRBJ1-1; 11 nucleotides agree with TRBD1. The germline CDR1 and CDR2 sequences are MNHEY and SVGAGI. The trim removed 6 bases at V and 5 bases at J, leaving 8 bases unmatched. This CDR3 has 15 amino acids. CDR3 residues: CASRPTGTGGTEAFF. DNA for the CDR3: TGTGCCAGCAGACCAACCGGGACAGGGGGGACTGAAGCTTTCTTT.

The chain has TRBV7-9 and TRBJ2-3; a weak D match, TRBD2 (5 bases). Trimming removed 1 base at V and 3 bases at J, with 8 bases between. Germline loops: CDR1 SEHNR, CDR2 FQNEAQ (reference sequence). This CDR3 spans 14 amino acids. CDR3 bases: TGTGCCAGCAGCTTAGATGAGGGAACAGATACGCAGTATTTT. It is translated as CASSLDEGTDTQYF.

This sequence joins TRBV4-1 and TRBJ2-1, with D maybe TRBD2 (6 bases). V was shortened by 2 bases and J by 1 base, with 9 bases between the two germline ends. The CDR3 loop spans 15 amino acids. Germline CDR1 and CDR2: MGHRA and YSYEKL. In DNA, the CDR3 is TGCGCCAGCAGCCAACCGGGAGAGTCCTACAATGAGCAGTTCTTC. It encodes CASSQPGESYNEQFF.

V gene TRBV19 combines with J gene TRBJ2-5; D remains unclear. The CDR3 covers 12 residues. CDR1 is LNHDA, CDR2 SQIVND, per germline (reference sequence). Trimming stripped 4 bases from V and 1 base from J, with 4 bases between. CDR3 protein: CASSSVQETQYF. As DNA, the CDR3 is TGTGCCAGTAGTAGCGTCCAAGAGACCCAGTACTTC.

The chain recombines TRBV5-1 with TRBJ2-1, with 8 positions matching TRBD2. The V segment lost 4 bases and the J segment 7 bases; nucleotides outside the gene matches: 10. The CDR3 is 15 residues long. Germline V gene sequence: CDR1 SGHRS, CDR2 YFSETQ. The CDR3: CASSPPGLAGNEQFF. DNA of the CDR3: TGCGCCAGCAGCCCGCCCGGGTTAGCGGGGAATGAGCAGTTCTTC. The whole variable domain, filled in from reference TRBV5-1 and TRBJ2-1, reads KAGVTQTPRYLIKTRGQQVTLSCSPISGHRSVSWYQQTPGQGLQFLFEYFSETQRNKGNFPGRFSGRQFSNSRSEMNVSTLELGDSALYLCASSPPGLAGNEQFFGPGTRLTVL.

CDR3 DNA: TGTGCCAGCAGCTTGGGGACAAGTTATAATTCACCCCTCCACTTT. It specifies CASSLGTSYNSPLHF. V usage is TRBV5-6 and J usage is TRBJ1-6, with D perhaps matching TRBD1 (5 bases). Germline V gene sequence: CDR1 SGHDT, CDR2 YYEEEE. The CDR3 totals 15 residues. V was pared by 0 bases and J by 4 bases, with 8 bases between. Full variable domain (missing parts from reference TRBV5-6 and TRBJ1-6): DAGVTQSPTHLIKTRGQQVTLRCSPKSGHDTVSWYQQALGQGPQFIFQYYEEEERQRGNFPDRFSGHQFPNYSSELNVNALLLGDSALYLCASSLGTSYNSPLHFGNGTRLTVT.

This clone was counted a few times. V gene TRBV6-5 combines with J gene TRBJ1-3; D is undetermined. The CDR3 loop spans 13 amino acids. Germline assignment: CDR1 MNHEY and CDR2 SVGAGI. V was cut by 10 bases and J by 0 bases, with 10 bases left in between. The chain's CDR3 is CATSTYSGNTIYF. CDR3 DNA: TGTGCCACCTCTACCTACTCTGGAAACACCATATATTTT.

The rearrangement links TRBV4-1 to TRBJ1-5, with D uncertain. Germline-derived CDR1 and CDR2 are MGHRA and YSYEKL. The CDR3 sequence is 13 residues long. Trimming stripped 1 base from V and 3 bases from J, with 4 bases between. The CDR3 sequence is CASSQGANQPQHF. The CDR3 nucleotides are TGCGCCAGCAGCCAAGGAGCCAATCAGCCCCAGCATTTT.

The CDR3 nucleotides read TGTGCCAGCGGGACAGGGGGGAGTTATGGCTACACCTTC. It codes for CASGTGGSYGYTF. V is TRBV6-5 and J is TRBJ1-2, with 11 bases lining up with TRBD1. J lost 5 bases, V lost 8 bases, and 4 bases had no gene match. This CDR3 is built from 13 residues. In germline, CDR1 is MNHEY, CDR2 SVGAGI.

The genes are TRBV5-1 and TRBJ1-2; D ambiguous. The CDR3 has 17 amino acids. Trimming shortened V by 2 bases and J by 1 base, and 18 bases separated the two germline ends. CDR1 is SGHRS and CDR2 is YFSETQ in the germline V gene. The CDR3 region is CASSFNRQRPDNYGYTF. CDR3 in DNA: TGCGCCAGCAGCTTTAATCGGCAGAGGCCCGATAACTATGGCTACACCTTC.